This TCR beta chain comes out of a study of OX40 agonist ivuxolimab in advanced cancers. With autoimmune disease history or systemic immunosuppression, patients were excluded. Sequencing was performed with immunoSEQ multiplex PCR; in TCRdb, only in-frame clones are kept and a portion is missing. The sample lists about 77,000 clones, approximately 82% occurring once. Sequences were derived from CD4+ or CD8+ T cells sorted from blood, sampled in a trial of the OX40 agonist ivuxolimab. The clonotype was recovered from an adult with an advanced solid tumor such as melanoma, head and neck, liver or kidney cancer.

The CDR3 region has the DNA TGTGCCACCAGCAGTAGCGTAGGCCAAGAGACCCAGTACTTC. This sequence encodes CATSSSVGQETQYF. The chain is built from TRBV15 and TRBJ2-5; perhaps TRBD2 as D (5 bases). CDR1 LNHNV and CDR2 YYDKDF come from the germline V gene (reference sequence). The CDR3 has 14 amino acids. Trimming took 3 bases from V and 1 from J, leaving 9 bases between them.